The present T cell receptor (beta chain) was sequenced within a study of PD-1 blockade in classical Hodgkin lymphoma. TCRdb keeps only in-frame clones here, not all; method: immunoSEQ multiplex PCR. The sample has roughly 49,000 clones, nearly 90% seen once. Noted time point: cycle 4 day 1 (C4D1), after 6 weeks of nivolumab. All trial patients relapsed after autologous stem cell transplantation. The study, taken as a whole, reports: Factors driving the repertoire differences, possibly disease activity or prior therapy, remain undefined.

On this clone: The antigen is undetermined.

The length of the CDR3 is 13 residues. Trimming cost V 1 base and J 1 base, with 5 bases left between them. Looked up from germline, CDR1 is SGHDT and CDR2 is YYEEEE. Sequencing used peripheral blood mononuclear cells (PBMCs), obtained before the fourth cycle of nivolumab. This TCR was sampled from a human donor with classical Hodgkin lymphoma. The chain couples TRBV5-6 to TRBJ2-5, with D uncertain. CDR3 nucleotide sequence: TGTGCCAGCAGCTTGTTCAGCCAAGAGACCCAGTACTTC. Protein: CASSLFSQETQYF.